This TCR beta chain originates from a study of blood T cell repertoires in COVID-19. Study at large: Samples of COVID-19 (acute and convalescent) were obtained from the United States, Italy and Spain. In each case, the material was cDNA or gDNA derived from T cells, B-cell-depleted T cells, or PBMCs.

There are 15 residues in the CDR3. Germline lookup yields CDR1 MNHEY and CDR2 SVGEGT. V was shortened by 6 bases and J by 4 bases, with 18 bases between the two germline ends. Original methodology: The authors estimated nucleated cell counts from reference gene primer amplification. Generated by immunoSEQ multiplex PCR, the TCRdb table keeps only in-frame clones and is missing some. The DNA was the basis for D and trimming; V, J and clone size are from that table. The profile shows about 150,000 clones, roughly 78% of them singletons. The clonotype originates from a man older than 75 with acute or convalescent COVID-19. The chain joins TRBV6-2 or TRBV6-3 to TRBJ1-2, with a tentative D call TRBD1 (6 bases). Sequenced: peripheral blood. CDR3 protein: CASSQTGGGGYGYTF. Here the CDR3 DNA reads TGTGCCAGCAGCCAAACCGGCGGGGGCGGCTATGGCTACACCTTC.